This note documents a single T cell receptor (beta chain) sequence. Original methodology: Amplifying reference gene primers gave estimates of nucleated cell counts. Assay: immunoSEQ multiplex PCR; the TCRdb copy retains only in-frame clones and omits some. That table supplies the V and J calls and clone size; D and trimming were determined from the DNA. The table includes about 82,000 clones, 83% detected once. This sample was taken from a study of blood T cell repertoires in COVID-19. As for the study in general: Some COVID-19 samples were acute and others convalescent; all came from the United States, Italy and Spain. T cells, B-cell-depleted T cells, or PBMCs supplied cDNA or gDNA.

Germline V lookup: CDR1 MNHEY, CDR2 SMNVEV (reference sequence). After removal of 5 bases from V and 1 base from J, the junction contained 8 bases not matched to a gene. The CDR3 loop spans 16 amino acids. The TCR comes from a woman aged 60-70 years with acute or convalescent COVID-19. V usage is TRBV27 and J usage is TRBJ1-5; 7 positions match TRBD1. The sequenced material came from peripheral blood. CDR3 in amino acids: CASSTATGQSNQPQHF. The CDR3 DNA reads TGTGCCAGCAGTACAGCGACAGGGCAGAGCAATCAGCCCCAGCATTTT.